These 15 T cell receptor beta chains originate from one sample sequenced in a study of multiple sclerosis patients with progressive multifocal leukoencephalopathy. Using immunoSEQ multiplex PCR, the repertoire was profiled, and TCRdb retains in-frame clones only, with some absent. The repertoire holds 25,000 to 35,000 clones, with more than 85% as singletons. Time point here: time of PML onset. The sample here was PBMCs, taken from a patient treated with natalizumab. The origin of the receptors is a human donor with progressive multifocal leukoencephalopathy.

The CDR3 region has the DNA TGTGCCAGCAGCCAGGACAGGTCGAATTCACCCCTCCACTTT. Translating gives CASSQDRSNSPLHF. The chain links TRBV13 to TRBJ1-6; 7 bases line up with TRBD1. The trim removed 5 bases at V and 7 bases at J, leaving 5 bases unmatched. Germline lookup yields CDR1 PRHDT and CDR2 FYEKMQ (reference sequence). The CDR3 spans 14 residues.

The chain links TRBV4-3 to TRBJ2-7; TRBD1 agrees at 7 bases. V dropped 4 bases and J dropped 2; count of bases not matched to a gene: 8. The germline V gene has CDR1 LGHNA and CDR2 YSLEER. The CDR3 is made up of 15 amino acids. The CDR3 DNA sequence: TGCGCCAGCAGCCTTTCCTGGCAGGGGGCCTACGAGCAGTACTTC. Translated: CASSLSWQGAYEQYF.

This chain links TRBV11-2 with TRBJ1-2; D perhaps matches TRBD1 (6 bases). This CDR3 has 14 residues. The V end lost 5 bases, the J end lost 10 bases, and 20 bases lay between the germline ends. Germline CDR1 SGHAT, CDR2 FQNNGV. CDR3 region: CASSLAPYRVDYTF. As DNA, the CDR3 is TGTGCCAGCAGCCTAGCCCCTTACAGGGTTGACTACACCTTC.

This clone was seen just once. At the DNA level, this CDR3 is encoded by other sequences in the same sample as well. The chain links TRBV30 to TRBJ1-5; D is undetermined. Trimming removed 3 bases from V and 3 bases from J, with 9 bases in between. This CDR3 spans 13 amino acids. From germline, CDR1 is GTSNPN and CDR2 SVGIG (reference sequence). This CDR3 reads CAWSGHNNQPQHF. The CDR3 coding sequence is TGTGCCTGGAGCGGGCACAACAATCAGCCCCAGCATTTT.

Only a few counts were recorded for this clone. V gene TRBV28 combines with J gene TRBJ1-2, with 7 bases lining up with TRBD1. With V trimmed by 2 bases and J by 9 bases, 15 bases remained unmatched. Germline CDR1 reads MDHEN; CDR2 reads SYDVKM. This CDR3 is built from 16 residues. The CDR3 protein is CASSLLVQGDSERYTF. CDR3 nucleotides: TGTGCCAGCAGTTTACTCGTTCAGGGGGACTCGGAGCGCTACACCTTC.

The CDR3 region is CASSQVDMGLAGVNEQFF. CDR3 bases: TGCGCCAGCAGCCAAGTGGATATGGGACTAGCGGGGGTCAATGAGCAGTTCTTC. This chain links TRBV4-1 with TRBJ2-1; 14 bases match TRBD2. The ends lost 1 base at V and 6 bases at J; junction bases unmatched: 8. The germline CDR1 and CDR2 sequences are MGHRA and YSYEKL. CDR3 length: 18 residues.

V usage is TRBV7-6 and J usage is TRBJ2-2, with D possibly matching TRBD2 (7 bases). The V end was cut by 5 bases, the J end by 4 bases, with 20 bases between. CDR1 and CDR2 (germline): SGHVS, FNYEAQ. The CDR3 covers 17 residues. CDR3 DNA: TGTGCCAGCAGCCCCTGGGGGGGGGCAAAGGGCACCGGGGAGCTGTTTTTT. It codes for CASSPWGGAKGTGELFF. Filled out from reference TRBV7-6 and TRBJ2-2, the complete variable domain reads GAGVSQSPRYKVTKRGQDVALRCDPISGHVSLYWYRQALGQGPEFLTYFNYEAQQDKSGLPNDRFSAERPEGSISTLTIQRTEQRDSAMYRCASSPWGGAKGTGELFFGEGSRLTVL.

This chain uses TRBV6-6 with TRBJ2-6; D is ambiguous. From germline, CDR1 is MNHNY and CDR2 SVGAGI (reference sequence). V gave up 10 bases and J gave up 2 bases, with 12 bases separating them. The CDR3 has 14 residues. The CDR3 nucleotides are TGTGCCATCCAAGGGTCCCCTGGGGCCAACGTCCTGACTTTC. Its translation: CAIQGSPGANVLTF.

The chain's CDR3 is CASSSRGGGYNEQFF. CDR3 nucleotide sequence: TGTGCCAGCTCCTCACGGGGCGGTGGCTACAATGAGCAGTTCTTC. The chain links TRBV6-5 to TRBJ2-1; TRBD1 or TRBD2 may be the D gene (5 bases each). Germline V gene lookup returns CDR1 MNHEY and CDR2 SVGAGI. Trimming removed 8 bases at V and 3 bases at J, with 17 bases between. The CDR3 has 15 residues.

Written as DNA, the CDR3 is TGTGCCAGCAGTTACTTCGCAGGGCCGACGGGTGGCTACACCTTC. It is translated as CASSYFAGPTGGYTF. The V and J genes are TRBV6-6 and TRBJ1-2, with D possibly being TRBD1 (5 bases). Germline CDR1 is MNHNY and CDR2 is SVGAGI (reference sequence). V lost 1 base and J lost 7, with 16 bases in between. CDR3 length equals 15 residues.

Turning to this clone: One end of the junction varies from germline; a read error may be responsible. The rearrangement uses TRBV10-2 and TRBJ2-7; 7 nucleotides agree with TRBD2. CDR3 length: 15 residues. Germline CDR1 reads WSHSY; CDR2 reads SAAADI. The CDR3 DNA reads TGCGCCAGCAGTGAGTCGCTAGCGGTTGCTTACGGGCAGTACTTC. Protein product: CASSESLAVAYGQYF.

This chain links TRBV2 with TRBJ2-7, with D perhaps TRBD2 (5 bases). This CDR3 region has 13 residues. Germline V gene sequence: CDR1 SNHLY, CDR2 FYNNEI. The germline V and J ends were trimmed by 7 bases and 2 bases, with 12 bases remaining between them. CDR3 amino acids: CASTGSIAYEQYF. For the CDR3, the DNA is TGTGCCAGCACGGGAAGTATCGCCTACGAGCAGTACTTC.

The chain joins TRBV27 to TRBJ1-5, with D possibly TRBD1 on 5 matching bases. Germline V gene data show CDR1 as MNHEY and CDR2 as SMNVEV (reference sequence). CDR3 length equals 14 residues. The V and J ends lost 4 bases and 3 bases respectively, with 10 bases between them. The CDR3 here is CASSYQGPNQPQHF. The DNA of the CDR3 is TGTGCCAGCAGTTACCAGGGCCCCAATCAGCCCCAGCATTTT.

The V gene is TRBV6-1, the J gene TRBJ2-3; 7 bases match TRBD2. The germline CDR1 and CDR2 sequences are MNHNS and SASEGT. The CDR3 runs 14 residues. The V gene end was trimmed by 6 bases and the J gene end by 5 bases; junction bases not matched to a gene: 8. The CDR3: CASSNSGRRDTQYF. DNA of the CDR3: TGTGCCAGCAGCAATTCCGGGAGGAGAGATACGCAGTATTTT.

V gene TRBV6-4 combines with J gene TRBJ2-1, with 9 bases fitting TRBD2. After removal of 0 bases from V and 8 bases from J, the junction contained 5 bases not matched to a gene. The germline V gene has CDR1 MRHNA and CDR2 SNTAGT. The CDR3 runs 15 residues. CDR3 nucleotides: TGTGCCAGCAGTGACTCTAGCGGGAGTAGGGATGAGCAGTTCTTC. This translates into CASSDSSGSRDEQFF.